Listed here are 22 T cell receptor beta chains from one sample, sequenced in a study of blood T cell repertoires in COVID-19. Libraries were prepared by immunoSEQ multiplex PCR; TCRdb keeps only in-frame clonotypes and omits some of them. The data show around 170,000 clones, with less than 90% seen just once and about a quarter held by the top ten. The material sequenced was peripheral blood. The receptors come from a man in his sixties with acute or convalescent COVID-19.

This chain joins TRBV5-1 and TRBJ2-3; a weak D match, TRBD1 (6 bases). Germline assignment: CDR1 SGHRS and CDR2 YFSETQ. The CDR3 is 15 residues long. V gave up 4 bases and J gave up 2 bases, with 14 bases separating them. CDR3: CASSLGQEDTDTQYF. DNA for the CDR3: TGCGCCAGCAGCCTGGGACAAGAAGACACAGATACGCAGTATTTT.

As DNA, the CDR3 is TGTGCCAGCAGCCATCGGGGGGCAGATACGCAGTATTTT. Protein: CASSHRGADTQYF. V is TRBV11-2 and J is TRBJ2-3, with 7 bases lining up with TRBD2. With V trimmed by 5 bases and J by 4 bases, 3 bases remained unmatched. The CDR3 spans 13 residues. Germline lookup yields CDR1 SGHAT and CDR2 FQNNGV.

CDR3 residues: CASSPLGLAAGTNTQYF. CDR3 coding DNA: TGTGCCAGCAGCCCCCTAGGACTAGCGGCAGGAACGAATACGCAGTATTTT. The chain couples TRBV7-3 to TRBJ2-3; 10 bases agree with TRBD2. CDR3 size: 17 residues. J lost 7 bases, V lost 5 bases, and 15 bases had no gene match. The germline V gene encodes CDR1 SGHTA and CDR2 FQGTGA.

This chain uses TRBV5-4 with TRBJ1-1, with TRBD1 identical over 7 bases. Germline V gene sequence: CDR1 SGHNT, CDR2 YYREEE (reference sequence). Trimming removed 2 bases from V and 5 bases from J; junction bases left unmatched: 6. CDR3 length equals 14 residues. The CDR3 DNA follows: TGTGCCAGCAGCTTAGCAGGGGGGCGGACTGAAGCTTTCTTT. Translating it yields CASSLAGGRTEAFF. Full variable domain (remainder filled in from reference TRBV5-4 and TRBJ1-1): ETGVTQSPTHLIKTRGQQVTLRCSSQSGHNTVSWYQQALGQGPQFIFQYYREEENGRGNFPPRFSGLQFPNYSSELNVNALELDDSALYLCASSLAGGRTEAFFGQGTRLTVV.

The CDR3 DNA reads TGTGCCTGGAGTAAAGGACAGGGGGCCGGTATTAGCACTGAAGCTTTCTTT. As protein: CAWSKGQGAGISTEAFF. The rearrangement joins TRBV30 to TRBJ1-1; 11 bases agree with TRBD1. Germline V gene sequence: CDR1 GTSNPN, CDR2 SVGIG (reference sequence). The CDR3 has 17 residues. V was pared by 2 bases and J by 4 bases, with 12 bases of the junction left unmatched.

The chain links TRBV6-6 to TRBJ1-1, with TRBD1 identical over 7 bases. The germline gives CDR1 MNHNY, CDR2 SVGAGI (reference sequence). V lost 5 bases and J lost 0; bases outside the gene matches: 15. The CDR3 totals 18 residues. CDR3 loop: CASSPHRTGYSMNTEAFF. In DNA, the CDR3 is TGTGCCAGCAGTCCCCATAGGACAGGTTATTCCATGAACACTGAAGCTTTCTTT.

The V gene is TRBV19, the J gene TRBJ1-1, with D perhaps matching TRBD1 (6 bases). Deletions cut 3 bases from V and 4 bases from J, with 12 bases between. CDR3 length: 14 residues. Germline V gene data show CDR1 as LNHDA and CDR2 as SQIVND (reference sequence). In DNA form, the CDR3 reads TGTGCCAGTAGTATTCAGGGGTGGTCCACTGAAGCTTTCTTT. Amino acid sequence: CASSIQGWSTEAFF.

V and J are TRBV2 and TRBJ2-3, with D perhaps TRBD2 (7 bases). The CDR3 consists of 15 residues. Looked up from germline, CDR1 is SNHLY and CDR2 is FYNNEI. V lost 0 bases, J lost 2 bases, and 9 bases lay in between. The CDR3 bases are TGTGCCAGCAGTGAAGCGGGGGGGCCCACAGATACGCAGTATTTT. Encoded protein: CASSEAGGPTDTQYF.

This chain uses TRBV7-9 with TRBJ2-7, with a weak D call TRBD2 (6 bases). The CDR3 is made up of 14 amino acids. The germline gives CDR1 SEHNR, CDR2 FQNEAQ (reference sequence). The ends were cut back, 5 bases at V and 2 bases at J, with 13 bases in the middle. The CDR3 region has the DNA TGTGCCAGCAGCCGAAAGGAGGGAGCCTACGAGCAGTACTTC. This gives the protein CASSRKEGAYEQYF.

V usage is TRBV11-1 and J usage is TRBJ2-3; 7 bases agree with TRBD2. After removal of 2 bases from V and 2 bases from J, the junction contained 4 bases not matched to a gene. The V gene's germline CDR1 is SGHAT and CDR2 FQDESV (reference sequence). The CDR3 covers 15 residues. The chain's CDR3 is CASSLISGLTDTQYF. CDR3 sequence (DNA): TGTGCCAGCAGCTTAATTAGCGGGCTCACAGATACGCAGTATTTT.

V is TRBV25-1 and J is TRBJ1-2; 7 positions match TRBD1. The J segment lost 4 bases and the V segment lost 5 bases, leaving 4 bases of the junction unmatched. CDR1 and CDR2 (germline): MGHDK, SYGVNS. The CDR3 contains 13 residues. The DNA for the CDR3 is TGTGCCAGCAGTCCCGGGACAGCCTATGGCTACACCTTC. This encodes CASSPGTAYGYTF.

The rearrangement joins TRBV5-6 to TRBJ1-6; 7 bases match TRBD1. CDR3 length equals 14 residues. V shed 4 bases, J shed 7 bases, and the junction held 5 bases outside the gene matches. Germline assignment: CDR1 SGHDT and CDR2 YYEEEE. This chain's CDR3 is CASSLRDRNSPLHF. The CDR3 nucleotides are TGTGCCAGCAGCCTCCGGGACAGAAATTCACCCCTCCACTTT.

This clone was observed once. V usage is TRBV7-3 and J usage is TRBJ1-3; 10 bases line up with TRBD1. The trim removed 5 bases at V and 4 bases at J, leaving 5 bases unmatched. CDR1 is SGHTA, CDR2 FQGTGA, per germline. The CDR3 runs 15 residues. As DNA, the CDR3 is TGTGCCAGCAGCCGACAGGGGGCTTCAGGAAACACCATATATTTT. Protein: CASSRQGASGNTIYF.

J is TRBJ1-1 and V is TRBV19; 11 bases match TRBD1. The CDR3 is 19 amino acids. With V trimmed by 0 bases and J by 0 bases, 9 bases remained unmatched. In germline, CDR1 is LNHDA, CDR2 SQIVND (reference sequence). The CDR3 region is CASSIDTTGQGVLNTEAFF. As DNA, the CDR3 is TGTGCCAGTAGTATAGACACCACGGGACAGGGGGTTCTGAACACTGAAGCTTTCTTT.

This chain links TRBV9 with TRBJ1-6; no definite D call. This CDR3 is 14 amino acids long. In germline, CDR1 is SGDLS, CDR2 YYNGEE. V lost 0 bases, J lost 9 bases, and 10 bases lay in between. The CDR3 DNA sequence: TGTGCCAGCAGCGTAGTGGGCAGTGGTTCACCCCTCCACTTT. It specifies CASSVVGSGSPLHF.

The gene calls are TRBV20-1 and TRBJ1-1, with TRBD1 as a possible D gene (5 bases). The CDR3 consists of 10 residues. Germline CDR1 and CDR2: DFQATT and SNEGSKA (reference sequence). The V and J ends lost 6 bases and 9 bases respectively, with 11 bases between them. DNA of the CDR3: TGCAGTGCCGCAAGGACACAAGCTTTCTTT. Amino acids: CSAARTQAFF.

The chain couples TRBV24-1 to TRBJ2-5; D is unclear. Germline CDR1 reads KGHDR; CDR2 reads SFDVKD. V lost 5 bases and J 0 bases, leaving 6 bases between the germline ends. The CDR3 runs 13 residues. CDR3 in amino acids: CATSGADQETQYF. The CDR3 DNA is TGTGCCACCAGTGGGGCAGACCAAGAGACCCAGTACTTC.

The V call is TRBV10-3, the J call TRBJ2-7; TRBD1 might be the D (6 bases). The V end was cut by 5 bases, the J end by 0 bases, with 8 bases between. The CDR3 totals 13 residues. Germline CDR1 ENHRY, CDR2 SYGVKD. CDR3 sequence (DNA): TGTGCCATCAGTCGACAGGACTCCTACGAGCAGTACTTC. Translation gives CAISRQDSYEQYF.

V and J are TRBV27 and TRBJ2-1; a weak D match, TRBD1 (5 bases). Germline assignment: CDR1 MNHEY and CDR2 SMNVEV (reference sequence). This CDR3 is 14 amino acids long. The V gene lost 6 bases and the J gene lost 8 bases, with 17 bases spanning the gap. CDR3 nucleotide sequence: TGTGCCAGCAGCCGCGTTAAAAGGGGCGATGAGCAGTTCTTC. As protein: CASSRVKRGDEQFF.

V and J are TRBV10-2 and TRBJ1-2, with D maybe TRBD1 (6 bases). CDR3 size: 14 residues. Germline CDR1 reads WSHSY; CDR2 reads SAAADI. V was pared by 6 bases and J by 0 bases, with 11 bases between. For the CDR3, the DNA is TGCGCCAGCAGCGCACAGGGTTCTAACTATGGCTACACCTTC. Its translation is CASSAQGSNYGYTF.

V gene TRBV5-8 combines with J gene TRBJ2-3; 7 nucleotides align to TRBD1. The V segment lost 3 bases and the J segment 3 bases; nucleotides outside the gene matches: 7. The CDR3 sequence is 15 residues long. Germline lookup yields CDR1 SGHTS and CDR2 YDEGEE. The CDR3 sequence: CASSYRGDKTDTQYF. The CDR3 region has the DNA TGTGCCAGCAGCTACAGGGGAGACAAGACAGATACGCAGTATTTT.

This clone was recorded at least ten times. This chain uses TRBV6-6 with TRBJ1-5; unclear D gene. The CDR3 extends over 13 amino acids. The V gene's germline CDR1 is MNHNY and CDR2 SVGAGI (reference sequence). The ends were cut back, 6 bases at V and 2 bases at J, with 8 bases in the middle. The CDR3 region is CASREEGNQPQHF. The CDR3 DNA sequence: TGTGCCAGCAGGGAGGAGGGCAATCAGCCCCAGCATTTT.